One sample yielded the 28 T cell receptor beta chains listed below, sequenced in a study of cytomegalovirus exposure and HLA in healthy donors. In the PCR, 60 Vbeta and 13 Jbeta primers were used. TCRdb's copy holds only in-frame clones and misses some; the assay was immunoSEQ multiplex PCR. The sample carries about 130,000 clones, 8.5% recorded once. Sequencing was carried out using PBMCs. These receptors came from a man aged 35 to 55 in good health and CMV-seronegative.

This clone was seen a few times. The chain is built from TRBV7-8 and TRBJ2-2, with 7 bases identical to TRBD2. J lost 3 bases, V lost 5 bases, and 12 bases had no gene match. This CDR3 has 17 residues. The germline CDR1 and CDR2 sequences are SGHVS and FQNEAQ. CDR3 coding DNA: TGTGCCAGCAGCCCCCGGGAGTGGAGCGGGGACACCGGGGAGCTGTTTTTT. Amino acids: CASSPREWSGDTGELFF.

The chain joins TRBV5-6 to TRBJ1-2; TRBD1 might be the D (5 bases). CDR1 and CDR2 (germline): SGHDT, YYEEEE. The CDR3 has 14 amino acids. Trimming left V 2 bases short and J 3 bases short, with 11 bases between. This CDR3 reads CASSLAGPDYGYTF. CDR3 nucleotide sequence: TGTGCCAGCAGCTTAGCAGGGCCTGACTATGGCTACACCTTC.

V and J are TRBV6-1 and TRBJ2-2; 8 nucleotides align to TRBD1. V was pared by 7 bases and J by 4 bases, with 5 bases of the junction left unmatched. The germline gives CDR1 MNHNS, CDR2 SASEGT. The CDR3 has 14 residues. The CDR3 sequence: CASISQGGTGELFF. CDR3 sequence (DNA): TGTGCCAGCATCTCACAGGGGGGCACCGGGGAGCTGTTTTTT.

This clone has more than one count but fewer than ten. The chain uses TRBV11-2 and TRBJ2-1, with TRBD2 matching 9 bases. J gave up 0 bases and V 5 bases, and 8 bases lay outside the gene matches. This CDR3 is built from 17 residues. In germline, CDR1 is SGHAT, CDR2 FQNNGV. CDR3 nucleotides: TGTGCCAGCAGCCTCCGGGGTAGCGGGGGCTCCTACAATGAGCAGTTCTTC. Amino acid sequence: CASSLRGSGGSYNEQFF.

The J gene is TRBJ1-2, the V gene TRBV5-6; 7 bases agree with TRBD1. The CDR3 runs to 16 residues. Looked up from germline, CDR1 is SGHDT and CDR2 is YYEEEE. V shed 3 bases and J 5 bases; nucleotides not matched to a gene: 13. For the CDR3, the DNA is TGTGCCAGCAGCTATTCTCTGACAGGGAACGTTTATGGCTACACCTTC. Translating gives CASSYSLTGNVYGYTF.

This clone has only a few counts. The chain joins TRBV27 to TRBJ1-2, with 7 nucleotides matching TRBD1. This CDR3 is 13 amino acids long. J lost 6 bases, V lost 6 bases, and 7 bases had no gene match. CDR1 is MNHEY, CDR2 SMNVEV, per germline (reference sequence). CDR3 in amino acids: CASSHGQEDGYTF. CDR3 nucleotide sequence: TGTGCCAGCAGCCACGGACAGGAGGATGGCTACACCTTC.

This clone was picked up a small number of times. Other DNA sequences in the same sample also yield this CDR3. This sequence joins TRBV10-3 and TRBJ1-1; D is possibly TRBD1 (5 bases). V gave up 8 bases and J gave up 1 base, with 8 bases separating them. Looked up from germline, CDR1 is ENHRY and CDR2 is SYGVKD. This CDR3 is built from 12 residues. In nucleotides, the CDR3 is TGTGCCATCGGGCAGGGGAACACTGAAGCTTTCTTT. This encodes CAIGQGNTEAFF.

The chain joins TRBV6-5 to TRBJ1-3; 7 positions agree with TRBD1. Germline trimming cut 6 bases from V and 0 bases from J; bases unmatched to any gene: 5. This CDR3 spans 15 amino acids. Germline V CDR1 and CDR2: MNHEY, SVGAGI. CDR3 in amino acids: CASRRTGSSGNTIYF. The CDR3 DNA reads as TGTGCCAGCAGACGGACAGGAAGCTCTGGAAACACCATATATTTT.

CDR3 in amino acids: CAISLTAIAQPYEQYF. The CDR3 DNA reads TGTGCCATCAGCCTGACGGCTATAGCGCAACCCTACGAGCAGTACTTC. The chain joins TRBV10-3 to TRBJ2-7; tentatively, D is TRBD2 (5 bases). The V and J ends lost 6 bases and 2 bases respectively, with 20 bases between them. The germline V gene encodes CDR1 ENHRY and CDR2 SYGVKD. The CDR3 has 16 residues.

The chain combines TRBV7-2 with TRBJ1-5; TRBD1 matches 10 bases. The CDR3 length is 15 residues. The germline gives CDR1 SGHTA, CDR2 FQGNSA. V lost 1 base to trimming and J lost 7 bases; unmatched junction nucleotides: 4. DNA for the CDR3: TGTGCCAGCAGCTTAGTCCCGGGACAGGGGCAGCCCCAGCATTTT. This encodes CASSLVPGQGQPQHF.

The chain carries TRBV10-1 and TRBJ2-7; D possibly corresponds to TRBD1 (5 bases). Germline V gives CDR1 WNHNN, CDR2 SYGVQD (reference sequence). This CDR3 contains 14 residues. V lost 5 bases, J lost 0 bases, and 11 bases lay in between. CDR3 sequence reads: CASSSDRTSYEQYF. The CDR3 DNA reads TGCGCCAGCAGTTCTGACAGAACCTCCTACGAGCAGTACTTC.

The V gene is TRBV6-6, the J gene TRBJ1-2, with TRBD1 as a possible D gene (6 bases). This CDR3 contains 15 residues. The ends were cut back, 6 bases at V and 5 bases at J, with 19 bases in the middle. Germline loops: CDR1 MNHNY, CDR2 SVGAGI (reference sequence). The CDR3 bases are TGTGCCAGCAGCCGCCCCCAGGACAGCCCGTATGGCTACACCTTC. This gives the protein CASSRPQDSPYGYTF.

The chain uses TRBV19 and TRBJ1-6; 8 nucleotides match TRBD1. V lost 10 bases to trimming and J lost 6 bases; unmatched junction nucleotides: 2. Germline CDR1 reads LNHDA; CDR2 reads SQIVND (reference sequence). CDR3 length equals 12 residues. The CDR3 sequence: CATGQGNSPLHF. CDR3 coding DNA: TGTGCCACCGGACAGGGTAATTCACCCCTCCACTTT.

A few counts support this clone. V is TRBV7-9 and J is TRBJ2-7, with TRBD1 as a possible D gene (6 bases). This CDR3 has 14 amino acids. V dropped 4 bases and J dropped 0 bases, with 10 bases sitting between them. Germline CDR1 is SEHNR and CDR2 is FQNEAQ (reference sequence). CDR3 coding DNA: TGTGCCAGCAGCTCCCGGGACATCTCCTACGAGCAGTACTTC. It is translated as CASSSRDISYEQYF.

The V gene is TRBV4-2, the J gene TRBJ2-3; the match to TRBD2 covers 8 bases. This CDR3 has 20 amino acids. The junction had 16 bases not matched to a gene; V was cut back by 1 base and J by 1 base. From germline, CDR1 is LGHNA and CDR2 YNFKEQ. CDR3 coding DNA: TGTGCCAGCAGCCAAGGGGAGTACCTGCCCCGAGCGGGGGGCACAGATACGCAGTATTTT. Translation gives CASSQGEYLPRAGGTDTQYF.

This clone was counted only a few times. CDR3 DNA sequence: TGCGCCAGCAAGGACAGTTTGAACACTGAAGCTTTCTTT. Its protein product is CASKDSLNTEAFF. This chain connects TRBV10-1 to TRBJ1-1; tentative D call: TRBD1 (6 bases). Per germline, CDR1 WNHNN and CDR2 SYGVQD (reference sequence). The CDR3 has 13 residues. The V end was cut by 7 bases, the J end by 0 bases, with 9 bases between.

The genes are TRBV7-9 and TRBJ2-3, with D tentatively TRBD1 (7 bases). This CDR3 has 15 residues. The ends were cut back, 5 bases at V and 4 bases at J, with 16 bases in the middle. In germline, CDR1 is SEHNR, CDR2 FQNEAQ (reference sequence). In nucleotides, the CDR3 is TGTGCCAGCAGCCTCGGAGGGGGCCCCGCAGATACGCAGTATTTT. It codes for CASSLGGGPADTQYF.

This clone appeared a few times. This chain uses TRBV5-4 with TRBJ1-5; a possible D gene is TRBD1 (5 bases). The CDR3 is 13 residues long. Germline V CDR1 and CDR2: SGHNT, YYREEE (reference sequence). The V gene lost 3 bases and the J gene lost 4 bases, with 8 bases spanning the gap. CDR3 coding DNA: TGTGCCAGCAGCTCCGGGACTAATCAGCCCCAGCATTTT. Protein sequence: CASSSGTNQPQHF.

This clone was counted only a few times. The rearrangement uses TRBV5-8 and TRBJ2-3, with 8 bases identical to TRBD1. The germline V gene encodes CDR1 SGHTS and CDR2 YDEGEE. Losses at the gene ends were 2 bases for V and 5 bases for J; bases not matched to a gene: 10. This CDR3 is 16 amino acids long. The CDR3 reads CASSLIWTGKGDTQYF. The CDR3, as DNA: TGTGCCAGCAGCTTAATCTGGACAGGGAAGGGAGATACGCAGTATTTT.

This clone was detected only a few times. The chain links TRBV7-8 to TRBJ1-1; D is possibly TRBD1 (5 bases). The germline gives CDR1 SGHVS, CDR2 FQNEAQ. The CDR3 runs 14 residues. V lost 5 bases and J 3 bases, leaving 13 bases between the germline ends. As DNA, the CDR3 is TGTGCCAGCAGCGCAGGGTCGAGGCACACTGAAGCTTTCTTT. This gives the protein CASSAGSRHTEAFF.

The V and J genes are TRBV9 and TRBJ2-3; D is uncertain. Deletions cut 3 bases from V and 6 bases from J, with 5 bases between. This CDR3 has 11 amino acids. Germline CDR1 reads SGDLS; CDR2 reads YYNGEE. This CDR3 is CASSDGDTQYF. CDR3 nucleotide sequence: TGTGCCAGCAGCGACGGTGATACGCAGTATTTT.

This clone appeared a few times. The V gene is TRBV5-1, the J gene TRBJ2-5, with 8 nucleotides matching TRBD1. The junction had 3 bases not matched to a gene; V was cut back by 4 bases and J by 1 base. The CDR3 has 14 residues. Germline V gives CDR1 SGHRS, CDR2 YFSETQ. CDR3: CASSADRAQETQYF. CDR3 bases: TGCGCCAGCAGCGCGGACAGGGCCCAAGAGACCCAGTACTTC.

This chain connects TRBV6-4 to TRBJ2-2, with TRBD2 matching over 7 bases. The trim removed 3 bases at V and 10 bases at J, leaving 11 bases unmatched. Looked up from germline, CDR1 is MRHNA and CDR2 is SNTAGT. The CDR3 is made up of 15 amino acids. For the CDR3, the DNA is TGTGCCAGCAGTGAAGGGGACGGGGGGTTCGCGGAGCTGTTTTTT. Its protein product is CASSEGDGGFAELFF.

This clone was observed a handful of times. The chain is built from TRBV11-3 and TRBJ2-7; 7 nucleotides match TRBD1. The CDR3 extends over 15 amino acids. V lost 2 bases and J lost 3; bases outside the gene matches: 7. Germline V CDR1 and CDR2: SGHNT, YENEEA. The CDR3 region has the DNA TGTGCCAGCAGCTTATCGTGGGACAGTGACTACGAGCAGTACTTC. This gives the protein CASSLSWDSDYEQYF.

This clone occurred a few times. V is TRBV5-4 and J is TRBJ2-3; a possible D gene is TRBD2 (6 bases). This CDR3 contains 14 residues. V lost 1 base and J lost 3, with 9 bases in between. Per the germline V gene, CDR1 is SGHNT and CDR2 is YYREEE (reference sequence). CDR3 amino acids: CASSLPGRTDTQYF. CDR3 in DNA: TGTGCCAGCAGCTTGCCAGGGAGGACAGATACGCAGTATTTT.

The CDR3 loop is CAWSVRGLIYEKLFF. CDR3 nucleotide sequence: TGTGCCTGGAGTGTACGGGGACTGATCTATGAAAAACTGTTTTTT. The J gene is TRBJ1-4, the V gene TRBV30; possible D gene TRBD1, 5 bases. This CDR3 is 15 amino acids long. Trimming left V 0 bases short and J 6 bases short, with 14 bases between. Germline assignment: CDR1 GTSNPN and CDR2 SVGIG (reference sequence).

This clone was seen a few times. This rearrangement joins TRBV6-4 to TRBJ2-3, with TRBD2 identical over 9 bases. Germline V gene data show CDR1 as MRHNA and CDR2 as SNTAGT. Germline trimming cut 2 bases from V and 4 bases from J; bases unmatched to any gene: 4. This CDR3 has 15 amino acids. CDR3 coding DNA: TGTGCCAGCAGTGACGGCGGGGGGGCGGCAGATACGCAGTATTTT. Protein sequence: CASSDGGGAADTQYF.

About this clone itself: One junction end does not reproduce the germline sequence, and a read error may be involved. V usage is TRBV5-3 and J usage is TRBJ1-5, with TRBD1 matching over 8 bases. TRBV5-3 is classed as an ORF, of uncertain function. CDR3 length: 14 amino acids. The CDR3 DNA sequence: TGTGCCAGAAGATTGGGACAGGTAAGTAAGCCCCAGCATTTT. Translation gives CARRLGQVSKPQHF.